This TCR beta chain is from a study of blood T cell repertoires in COVID-19. Study details: COVID-19 samples from acute and convalescent phases originated in the United States, Italy and Spain. The cDNA or gDNA used as material had been derived from T cells, B-cell-depleted T cells, or PBMCs.

In germline, CDR1 is MNHEY, CDR2 SVGAGI. This CDR3 has 15 amino acids. This clone is a singleton in its sample. Mismatch with germline at one junction end may stem from a read error. In the original processing: Reference gene primer amplification in the assay estimated nucleated cell counts. Method: immunoSEQ multiplex PCR; TCRdb's copy keeps in-frame clones and lacks some. V, J and clone size were drawn from that table, and D and trimming were deduced from the DNA. The data show around 45,000 clones, 75% to 95% seen once. The chain combines TRBV6-5 with TRBJ2-7; 9 nucleotides match TRBD2. The receptor was derived from a man in his sixties or seventies with active COVID-19. Sequencing was performed on peripheral blood. The CDR3 reads CASRYLAGAAGEQYF. CDR3 in DNA: TGTGCCAGCAGATACTTAGCGGGGGCAGCCGGCGAGCAGTACTTC.